A single sample gave rise to the 22 T cell receptor beta chains below, sequenced in a study of early T cells in non-severe SARS-CoV-2 infection (dated by TCRdb to 2020 to 2022). Library method: 5' RACE. For sequencing, a NextSeq 500 was employed. The public reads were reprocessed in TCRdb via fastp at Q25 and MiXCR, keeping in-frame beta chains. Rows with a matching CDR3 protein are joined into one entry that keeps the most common DNA and genes. This sample is represented by 32,000 or so distinct CDR3 sequences; around 9% of them were singletons. The ten largest clones take up less than 15% of the sample. The sequenced material came from whole blood. Receptors were obtained from an adult who was a healthcare worker with PCR-confirmed SARS-CoV-2 infection or an uninfected control (not recorded which).

This clonotype was found many times. The chain couples TRBV2 to TRBJ1-2; D is uncertain. CDR3 length: 13 amino acids. Germline CDR1 is SNHLY and CDR2 is FYNNEI. V gave up 8 bases and J gave up 7 bases, with 17 bases separating them. CDR3 coding DNA: TGTGCCAGCGGGCCAGCTCTTGACGGTGGCTACACCTTC. Its translation: CASGPALDGGYTF.

The chain carries TRBV5-4 and TRBJ2-1; D is undetermined. Germline CDR1 is SGHNT and CDR2 is YYREEE (reference sequence). The length of the CDR3 is 13 residues. V lost 5 bases, J lost 2 bases, and 8 bases lay in between. The CDR3 protein is CASSIGPYNEQFF. In nucleotides, the CDR3 is TGTGCCAGCAGTATTGGGCCCTACAATGAGCAGTTCTTC.

This clonotype was found a few times. The V gene is TRBV20-1, the J gene TRBJ2-1; no clear D gene. Germline V gene data show CDR1 as DFQATT and CDR2 as SNEGSKA (reference sequence). Between the trimmed V and J ends, which lost 4 bases and 7 bases, there was a span of 14 bases. The CDR3 loop spans 13 amino acids. This CDR3 reads CSANVFLGNEQFF. The CDR3 coding sequence is TGCAGTGCTAACGTTTTTCTCGGGAATGAGCAGTTCTTC.

This clonotype was seen many times. The CDR3 DNA sequence: TGTGCCAGTAGTAACAATGAGCAGTTCTTC. As protein: CASSNNEQFF. This chain uses TRBV19 with TRBJ2-1; D is uncertain. V lost 4 bases, J lost 5 bases, and 0 bases lay in between. Looked up from germline, CDR1 is LNHDA and CDR2 is SQIVND (reference sequence). The CDR3 contains 10 residues.

This clonotype was observed a few times. The chain has TRBV30 and TRBJ1-1; D unclear. Germline lookup yields CDR1 GTSNPN and CDR2 SVGIG (reference sequence). The V end was cut by 3 bases, the J end by 0 bases, with 5 bases between. The CDR3 covers 12 residues. The CDR3: CAWRVVNTEAFF. The CDR3 DNA sequence: TGTGCCTGGAGGGTGGTGAACACTGAAGCTTTCTTT.

This clonotype was recorded at least ten times. The chain carries TRBV27 and TRBJ1-6; 7 nucleotides align to TRBD1. Germline CDR1 MNHEY, CDR2 SMNVEV (reference sequence). The V gene end was trimmed by 2 bases and the J gene end by 10 bases; junction bases not matched to a gene: 8. The CDR3 extends over 15 amino acids. The CDR3 loop reads CASSLRLSGGSPLHF. CDR3 DNA sequence: TGTGCCAGCAGTTTAAGGTTGTCAGGGGGGTCACCCCTCCACTTT.

The chain combines TRBV7-2 with TRBJ2-4; D unclear. Germline V gene data show CDR1 as SGHTA and CDR2 as FQGNSA. This CDR3 is built from 13 residues. Trimming removed 1 base at V and 6 bases at J, with 7 bases between. Here the CDR3 reads CASSLETRNIQYF. The CDR3 DNA is TGTGCCAGCAGCTTAGAGACGAGAAACATTCAGTACTTC.

This clonotype was counted at least ten times. The chain is built from TRBV20-1 and TRBJ1-1; D uncertain. Germline V gene lookup returns CDR1 DFQATT and CDR2 SNEGSKA (reference sequence). The CDR3 is 13 residues long. V shed 1 base and J shed 1 base, with 7 bases lying between them. This chain's CDR3 is CSARGLTNTEAFF. In nucleotides, the CDR3 is TGCAGTGCTAGAGGGCTTACGAACACTGAAGCTTTCTTT.

The J gene is TRBJ2-4, the V gene TRBV24-1; no clear D. The germline gives CDR1 KGHDR, CDR2 SFDVKD. V was shortened by 4 bases and J by 8 bases, with 11 bases between the two germline ends. This CDR3 is 13 amino acids long. The CDR3 DNA follows: TGTGCCACCAGTGACGCCGGGCAGGACATTCAGTACTTC. It specifies CATSDAGQDIQYF.

The table lists this clonotype with a few counts. The junction and the germline gene differ at one end; a read error may be behind it. This chain links TRBV5-6 with TRBJ2-3; TRBD2 might be the D (6 bases). Germline CDR1 and CDR2: SGHDT and YYEEEE. The CDR3 extends over 16 amino acids. Written as DNA, the CDR3 is TGTACCAGCAGCTTGGAAGGGCCTAGCGGCACAGATACGCAGTATTTT. It yields the protein CTSSLEGPSGTDTQYF.

The rearrangement uses TRBV6-5 and TRBJ2-3; D remains ambiguous. From germline, CDR1 is MNHEY and CDR2 SVGAGI. This CDR3 is built from 12 residues. V shed 6 bases and J shed 1 base, with 5 bases lying between them. The CDR3 region has the DNA TGTGCCAGCAGGGACGGCACAGATACGCAGTATTTT. Amino acid sequence: CASRDGTDTQYF.

This clonotype was found many times. The chain has TRBV3-1 and TRBJ1-3, with 8 bases lining up with TRBD1. V gave up 3 bases and J gave up 0 bases; unmatched junction bases: 1. Germline loops: CDR1 LGHDT, CDR2 YNNKEL (reference sequence). CDR3 size: 15 residues. The CDR3 is CASSQDRVSGNTIYF. DNA of the CDR3: TGTGCCAGCAGCCAGGACAGGGTCTCTGGAAACACCATATATTTT.

The chain combines TRBV20-1 with TRBJ1-1; a possible D gene is TRBD1 (6 bases). Germline V CDR1 and CDR2: DFQATT, SNEGSKA (reference sequence). V gave up 0 bases and J gave up 4 bases, with 24 bases separating them. The CDR3 consists of 18 residues. The chain's CDR3 is CSARDPKLATGVSTEAFF. The CDR3 region has the DNA TGCAGTGCTAGAGACCCGAAATTAGCGACAGGCGTCAGCACTGAAGCTTTCTTT.

V gene TRBV20-1 combines with J gene TRBJ2-5; possible D gene TRBD1, 5 bases. This CDR3 has 12 amino acids. Germline lookup yields CDR1 DFQATT and CDR2 SNEGSKA (reference sequence). Trimming removed 5 bases from V and 1 base from J, with 8 bases in between. The CDR3 region has the DNA TGCAGTGCTGACCAGGGCCAAGAGACCCAGTACTTC. It encodes CSADQGQETQYF.

The J gene is TRBJ1-2, the V gene TRBV7-9, with D possibly being TRBD1 (5 bases). The CDR3 is made up of 12 amino acids. The V and J ends lost 6 bases and 2 bases respectively, with 7 bases between them. Germline CDR1 reads SEHNR; CDR2 reads FQNEAQ (reference sequence). The CDR3 reads CASRGVNYGYTF. In DNA, the CDR3 is TGTGCCAGCAGGGGGGTCAACTATGGCTACACCTTC.

This clonotype came up many times. The gene calls are TRBV3-1 and TRBJ1-1; D is possibly TRBD1 (6 bases). This CDR3 has 13 residues. Germline CDR1 reads LGHDT; CDR2 reads YNNKEL (reference sequence). V lost 7 bases and J 5 bases, leaving 14 bases between the germline ends. CDR3 protein: CASTRQGGTEAFF. DNA for the CDR3: TGTGCCAGCACCCGACAAGGGGGGACTGAAGCTTTCTTT.

The J gene is TRBJ1-1, the V gene TRBV7-2; TRBD1 matches 7 bases. The germline gives CDR1 SGHTA, CDR2 FQGNSA. The CDR3 has 14 amino acids. Trimming cost V 7 bases and J 6 bases; bases outside gene matches: 11. The CDR3 loop is CASNNDRANAEAFF. DNA of the CDR3: TGTGCCAGCAACAATGACAGGGCTAACGCTGAAGCTTTCTTT.

The chain is built from TRBV19 and TRBJ2-7; perhaps TRBD2 as D (5 bases). The V and J ends lost 0 bases and 3 bases respectively, with 9 bases between them. Germline V gene lookup returns CDR1 LNHDA and CDR2 SQIVND (reference sequence). This CDR3 spans 14 amino acids. The chain's CDR3 is CASSIDAGYYEQYF. The CDR3 region has the DNA TGTGCCAGTAGTATAGATGCGGGCTACTACGAGCAGTACTTC.

Many counts were recorded for this clonotype. The chain uses TRBV20-1 and TRBJ1-6; 11 positions match TRBD1. The CDR3 has 14 amino acids. The V segment lost 3 bases and the J segment 10 bases; nucleotides outside the gene matches: 5. Germline V gene sequence: CDR1 DFQATT, CDR2 SNEGSKA (reference sequence). The CDR3 protein is CSARVDRGRSPLHF. The CDR3 region has the DNA TGCAGTGCTAGGGTGGACAGGGGGCGATCACCCCTCCACTTT.

A few counts support this clonotype. This rearrangement joins TRBV27 to TRBJ1-2; a weak D match, TRBD1 (6 bases). CDR1 is MNHEY, CDR2 SMNVEV, per germline (reference sequence). The V end was cut by 2 bases, the J end by 8 bases, with 15 bases between. This CDR3 has 14 amino acids. CDR3 sequence reads: CASSLDFRGYGYTF. The CDR3 DNA is TGTGCCAGCAGTTTAGATTTTAGGGGGTACGGCTACACCTTC.

Of note for this clonotype: This sequence may be a read error, since a much larger clone differs from it by one base. Because the CDR3 is missing its conserved closing phenylalanine or tryptophan, this is likely a read error. The chain employs TRBV6-2 or TRBV6-3 and TRBJ2-3; TRBD1 aligns across 8 bases. From germline, CDR1 is MNHEY and CDR2 SVGEGT. J gave up 1 base and V 6 bases, and 6 bases lay outside the gene matches. This CDR3 comprises 15 residues. The chain's CDR3 is CASRRPGQGTDTQYL. Written as DNA, the CDR3 is TGTGCCAGCAGACGGCCGGGACAGGGCACAGATACGCAGTATTTA.

V usage is TRBV3-1 and J usage is TRBJ2-7, with D possibly TRBD1 on 6 matching bases. Germline CDR1 LGHDT, CDR2 YNNKEL (reference sequence). Trimming took off 0 bases at V and 3 bases at J, with 12 bases between the two ends. This CDR3 has 15 amino acids. The CDR3 bases are TGTGCCAGCAGCCAAGATCCCCGGACAGACTACGAGCAGTACTTC. Translation gives CASSQDPRTDYEQYF.